These 29 T cell receptor beta chains share one sample of origin, sequenced in a study of response to subunit inactivated influenza vaccine. TCRdb reprocessed the RT-PCR reads via MiXCR and lists one record per CDR3 protein. The profile shows 150,000 to 200,000 distinct CDR3 sequences, roughly 10% of them singletons. The starting material was non-naive T cells sorted from PBMCs, obtained roughly 6 weeks after vaccination. The receptors were sampled from a man in his forties or fifties who received an inactivated influenza vaccine.

This clonotype was seen at least ten times. This rearrangement joins TRBV7-2 to TRBJ2-5; a weak D match, TRBD1 (5 bases). Trimming removed 7 bases from V and 0 bases from J, with 15 bases in between. CDR1 is SGHTA and CDR2 is FQGNSA in the germline V gene. CDR3 length equals 15 residues. This CDR3 reads CASTQGLTYQETQYF. Written as DNA, the CDR3 is TGTGCCAGCACCCAGGGATTGACGTACCAAGAGACCCAGTACTTC.

This clonotype was detected ten times or more. Here the CDR3 reads CASSGGGVGTDTQYF. CDR3 nucleotides: TGTGCCAGCAGCGGGGGGGGAGTGGGCACAGATACGCAGTATTTT. The genes are TRBV28 and TRBJ2-3, with 8 bases fitting TRBD2. This CDR3 has 15 residues. V was clipped by 6 bases and J by 1 base; unmatched bases: 6. Germline V gene lookup returns CDR1 MDHEN and CDR2 SYDVKM.

This clonotype has a single count. A much larger clone differs by one base, so this may be a read error. V usage is TRBV4-3 and J usage is TRBJ2-2; 9 bases agree with TRBD1. Germline CDR1 and CDR2: LGHNA and YSLEER. The CDR3 consists of 14 residues. CDR3 residues: CVSSRQGETGELFF. CDR3 in DNA: TGCGTCAGCAGCCGACAGGGGGAGACCGGGGAGCTGTTTTTT.

Ten or more counts support this clonotype. The chain recombines TRBV7-2 with TRBJ2-2; D is undetermined. The CDR3 runs 15 residues. Germline CDR1 SGHTA, CDR2 FQGNSA. V lost 6 bases and J lost 0, with 11 bases in between. The CDR3 sequence: CASSPRQANTGELFF. In nucleotides, the CDR3 is TGTGCCAGCAGTCCACGGCAGGCGAACACCGGGGAGCTGTTTTTT.

The chain joins TRBV27 to TRBJ2-1, with D unresolved. The V gene lost 3 bases and the J gene lost 8 bases, with 8 bases spanning the gap. CDR3 length: 12 amino acids. Germline loops: CDR1 MNHEY, CDR2 SMNVEV (reference sequence). The CDR3 loop reads CASSFSSHEQFF. DNA for the CDR3: TGTGCCAGCAGTTTTTCCAGCCATGAGCAGTTCTTC.

This clonotype has ten or more counts. V gene TRBV3-1 combines with J gene TRBJ2-3; D remains unclear. Germline loops: CDR1 LGHDT, CDR2 YNNKEL (reference sequence). The length of the CDR3 is 16 residues. Trimming took off 0 bases at V and 1 base at J, with 11 bases between the two ends. In nucleotides, the CDR3 is TGTGCCAGCAGCCAAGATAGGAGTCCCGGCACAGATACGCAGTATTTT. Protein product: CASSQDRSPGTDTQYF.

The sample holds many counts of this clonotype. This chain uses TRBV5-1 with TRBJ2-5; weak D call: TRBD1 (6 bases). The CDR3 has 14 residues. Germline-derived CDR1 and CDR2 are SGHRS and YFSETQ. V was trimmed by 2 bases and J by 4 bases, leaving 12 bases between them. The CDR3 reads CASSFEVRGETQYF. The CDR3 DNA reads TGCGCCAGCAGCTTTGAGGTCAGGGGAGAGACCCAGTACTTC.

This clonotype has ten or more counts. The V gene is TRBV7-3, the J gene TRBJ2-1; no clear D gene. The CDR3 loop spans 14 amino acids. CDR1 is SGHTA and CDR2 is FQGTGA in the germline V gene. Trimming stripped 5 bases from V and 4 bases from J, with 12 bases between. The CDR3 bases are TGTGCCAGCAGCATCTCTGGACGGTACAATGAGCAGTTCTTC. Encoded protein: CASSISGRYNEQFF.

This clonotype came up many times. V usage is TRBV11-2 and J usage is TRBJ2-5; perhaps TRBD1 as D (6 bases). V dropped 3 bases and J dropped 2 bases, with 13 bases sitting between them. Germline lookup yields CDR1 SGHAT and CDR2 FQNNGV. The CDR3 consists of 15 residues. The chain's CDR3 is CASSFGTHSQETQYF. CDR3 DNA sequence: TGTGCCAGCAGCTTTGGGACACACTCACAAGAGACCCAGTACTTC.

This clonotype was detected a few times. J is TRBJ2-1 and V is TRBV28, with TRBD2 matching over 7 bases. CDR1 and CDR2 from the germline V gene are MDHEN and SYDVKM. The CDR3 covers 13 residues. Trimming at V came to 2 bases and at J to 7 bases, leaving 2 bases not matched to a gene. CDR3: CASSLGAGNEQFF. For the CDR3, the DNA is TGTGCCAGCAGTTTAGGAGCGGGGAATGAGCAGTTCTTC.

This clonotype occurred many times. The chain combines TRBV5-6 with TRBJ2-3; the D is unclear. Germline V gene sequence: CDR1 SGHDT, CDR2 YYEEEE. V gave up 1 base and J gave up 0 bases, with 9 bases separating them. The CDR3 covers 15 residues. In nucleotides, the CDR3 is TGTGCCAGCAGCTTGATCGTGACAAGCACAGATACGCAGTATTTT. Protein sequence: CASSLIVTSTDTQYF.

This clonotype was seen a handful of times. The V gene is TRBV19, the J gene TRBJ1-5; TRBD1 matches at 11 bases. Germline V gene lookup returns CDR1 LNHDA and CDR2 SQIVND (reference sequence). J was trimmed by 1 base and V by 6 bases; bases with no gene match: 11. CDR3 length equals 18 residues. CDR3 DNA sequence: TGTGCCAGTAGAACCGGGACAGGGGGGCTTAGAAGCAATCAGCCCCAGCATTTT. It yields the protein CASRTGTGGLRSNQPQHF.

At least ten counts were recorded for this clonotype. The chain carries TRBV7-8 and TRBJ1-5; 8 bases are a match to TRBD1. From germline, CDR1 is SGHVS and CDR2 FQNEAQ. Trimming removed 5 bases from V and 2 bases from J; junction bases left unmatched: 5. The CDR3 runs 15 residues. CDR3 protein: CASSTSDRGNQPQHF. The CDR3 coding sequence is TGTGCCAGCAGCACCTCGGACAGGGGCAATCAGCCCCAGCATTTT.

On this clonotype: A read error may be the cause here, since a much bigger clone is one base away. The chain combines TRBV4-1 with TRBJ2-5, with D unresolved. The germline V gene encodes CDR1 MGHRA and CDR2 YSYEKL. The CDR3 extends over 14 amino acids. CDR3 in DNA: TGCGCCAGCGGCCATTATGGCAGACGAGAGACCCAGTACTTC. It codes for CASGHYGRRETQYF.

The CDR3 region is CASSYSSGGAEQYF. The CDR3 coding sequence is TGTGCCAGCAGTTACTCGAGCGGTGGAGCCGAGCAGTACTTC. The rearrangement uses TRBV6-2 or TRBV6-3 and TRBJ2-7, with D perhaps matching TRBD2 (5 bases). The CDR3 is 14 amino acids. Trimming stripped 0 bases from V and 6 bases from J, with 12 bases between. In germline, CDR1 is MNHEY, CDR2 SVGEGT.

This clonotype was recorded many times. The chain carries TRBV5-1 and TRBJ2-7; TRBD1 agrees at 7 bases. The CDR3 runs to 14 residues. Trimming cost V 2 bases and J 3 bases; bases outside gene matches: 5. Germline CDR1 and CDR2: SGHRS and YFSETQ. The CDR3 sequence is CASSFGTDYYEQYF. In DNA, the CDR3 is TGCGCCAGCAGCTTCGGGACAGATTACTACGAGCAGTACTTC.

This clonotype turned up a few times. This chain connects TRBV12-3 or TRBV12-4 to TRBJ1-4; 8 bases agree with TRBD1. V was pared by 5 bases and J by 10 bases, with 12 bases of the junction left unmatched. The CDR3 loop spans 15 amino acids. CDR3 coding DNA: TGTGCCAGCAGTCCAGGACAGGGTGGGAGGGTAAAACTGTTTTTT. It specifies CASSPGQGGRVKLFF.

This clonotype was observed at least ten times. The V call is TRBV12-3 or TRBV12-4, the J call TRBJ2-3, with 8 bases aligning to TRBD1. This CDR3 region has 14 residues. V was clipped by 5 bases and J by 0 bases; unmatched bases: 1. The CDR3, as DNA: TGTGCCAGCAGTCGGACAGGGAGCACAGATACGCAGTATTTT. Protein sequence: CASSRTGSTDTQYF.

This clonotype was detected only a few times. This chain links TRBV18 with TRBJ2-7; the D gene is possibly TRBD1 (5 bases). The V and J ends lost 6 bases and 2 bases respectively, with 14 bases between them. The length of the CDR3 is 14 residues. Per the germline V gene, CDR1 is KGHSH and CDR2 is LQKENI. CDR3 amino acids: CASSLTVDAYEQYF. CDR3 DNA: TGTGCCAGCTCTCTGACAGTGGACGCCTACGAGCAGTACTTC. The entire variable domain, with the rest obtained from reference TRBV18 and TRBJ2-7, is as follows: NAGVMQNPRHLVRRRGQEARLRCSPMKGHSHVYWYRQLPEEGLKFMVYLQKENIIDESGMPKERFSAEFPKEGPSILRIQQVVRGDSAAYFCASSLTVDAYEQYFGPGTRLTVT.

This clonotype was observed many times. The chain links TRBV12-3 or TRBV12-4 to TRBJ1-1; no definite D call. The V and J ends lost 5 bases and 4 bases respectively, with 17 bases between them. The CDR3 runs to 15 residues. The CDR3 region has the DNA TGTGCCAGCAGTCCGCCTAGGTCGACATCCACTGAAGCTTTCTTT. As protein: CASSPPRSTSTEAFF.

This rearrangement joins TRBV5-5 to TRBJ2-1, with 7 positions matching TRBD1. This CDR3 contains 14 residues. Per the germline V gene, CDR1 is SGHKS and CDR2 is YYEKEE (reference sequence). V lost 4 bases and J lost 7; bases outside the gene matches: 8. The CDR3 spells CASSPSTGRNEQFF. CDR3 DNA sequence: TGTGCCAGCAGCCCTTCGACAGGGAGAAATGAGCAGTTCTTC.

This clonotype was seen many times. The gene calls are TRBV19 and TRBJ2-4; D not resolved. The CDR3 length is 13 residues. Germline loops: CDR1 LNHDA, CDR2 SQIVND (reference sequence). Trimming removed 7 bases from V and 1 base from J, with 8 bases in between. The chain's CDR3 is CASISRAKNIQYF. The CDR3 nucleotides are TGTGCCAGTATTTCCAGGGCCAAAAACATTCAGTACTTC. The full variable domain, its missing parts supplied by reference TRBV19 and TRBJ2-4, is DGGITQSPKYLFRKEGQNVTLSCEQNLNHDAMYWYRQDPGQGLRLIYYSQIVNDFQKGDIAEGYSVSREKKESFPLTVTSAQKNPTAFYLCASISRAKNIQYFGAGTRLSVL.

V usage is TRBV4-1 and J usage is TRBJ2-5, with 8 bases lining up with TRBD1. The CDR3 is made up of 14 amino acids. Unmatched junction bases numbered 7, after V lost 4 bases and J lost 6 bases. CDR1 and CDR2 from the germline V gene are MGHRA and YSYEKL. CDR3 region: CASSPGQGGKTQYF. The DNA for the CDR3 is TGCGCCAGCAGCCCCGGACAGGGAGGAAAGACCCAGTACTTC.

This clonotype was observed a handful of times. The rearrangement uses TRBV20-1 and TRBJ1-5; tentatively, D is TRBD1 (5 bases). The CDR3 spans 16 residues. Between the trimmed V and J ends, which lost 5 bases and 0 bases, there was a span of 17 bases. CDR1 is DFQATT, CDR2 SNEGSKA, per germline (reference sequence). The CDR3 is CSAASRTLNSNQPQHF. DNA for the CDR3: TGCAGTGCTGCCTCTCGGACATTAAATAGCAATCAGCCCCAGCATTTT.

The V and J genes are TRBV6-1 and TRBJ2-1; possibly TRBD2 for D (6 bases). This CDR3 comprises 14 residues. Trimming took off 6 bases at V and 7 bases at J, with 16 bases between the two ends. Germline V lookup: CDR1 MNHNS, CDR2 SASEGT. The CDR3 sequence: CASRTPRESNEQFF. The CDR3 nucleotides are TGTGCCAGCAGGACCCCCCGGGAGAGTAATGAGCAGTTCTTC.

About this clonotype itself: The junction differs from germline at one of its ends, possibly a read error. The rearrangement links TRBV19 to TRBJ2-3, with TRBD1 matching 9 bases. The CDR3 sequence is 14 residues long. Germline lookup yields CDR1 LNHDA and CDR2 SQIVND (reference sequence). The DNA of the CDR3 is TGTGCCTGTAGATTCAGACAGGGGGGGGATACGCAGTATTTT. This encodes CACRFRQGGDTQYF.

The rearrangement uses TRBV5-1 and TRBJ2-7; TRBD2 agrees at 7 bases. Germline V gives CDR1 SGHRS, CDR2 YFSETQ. The CDR3 totals 14 residues. The V gene end was trimmed by 5 bases and the J gene end by 3 bases; junction bases not matched to a gene: 8. The chain's CDR3 is CASRQRGQNYEQYF. The CDR3 DNA sequence: TGCGCCAGCAGACAGCGGGGCCAAAACTACGAGCAGTACTTC.

J is TRBJ1-2 and V is TRBV30; 9 bases align to TRBD1. V gave up 0 bases and J gave up 6 bases; unmatched junction bases: 5. Germline V gene sequence: CDR1 GTSNPN, CDR2 SVGIG (reference sequence). The CDR3 has 14 residues. The CDR3 reads CAWSVLGQGHGYTF. CDR3 nucleotide sequence: TGTGCCTGGAGTGTACTTGGACAGGGGCATGGCTACACCTTC.

This clonotype came up many times. V is TRBV29-1 and J is TRBJ2-7; TRBD1 matches 7 bases. CDR3 size: 12 residues. Germline loops: CDR1 SQVTM, CDR2 ANQGSEA. J was trimmed by 3 bases and V by 1 base; bases with no gene match: 0. DNA for the CDR3: TGCAGCGTTGAAGGGACAGGCTACGAGCAGTACTTC. As protein: CSVEGTGYEQYF.